These T cell receptor beta chains were read from a single sample in a study of a mutant IDH1 vaccine in newly diagnosed glioma. Method: immunoSEQ multiplex PCR; TCRdb's copy keeps in-frame clones and lacks some. Among roughly 70,000 clones listed, around 86% were seen once. Sequenced here: PBMCs, sampled from a glioma patient treated with radiotherapy, temozolomide or both. These receptors all stem from a young man with glioma. CDR3s leave out the opening cysteine and the closing phenylalanine or tryptophan.

CDR3aa	v_gene	j_gene
ASSSQVNYGYT	TRBV5-1	TRBJ1-2
ASSEVRDSPGNTIY	TRBV6-1	TRBJ1-3
ASSYSGQGGETQY	TRBV6-5	TRBJ2-5
ASSLPGSSYNEQF	TRBV7-9	TRBJ2-1
ASSLDWSGNYGYT	TRBV7-2	TRBJ1-2
ASSIHNYQETQY	TRBV28	TRBJ2-5
ASSSVGWTGGLKTQY	TRBV28	TRBJ2-5
ASSSYSQEKLF	TRBV7-9	TRBJ1-4
ASSSRQGVRETQY	TRBV5-6	TRBJ2-5
ASSLALVGRETEAF	TRBV7-8	TRBJ1-1
AGSVALGDSGSGNTIY	TRBV9	TRBJ1-3
ASSKDRASNQPQH	TRBV6-5	TRBJ1-5
ASSEQGALYGYT	TRBV2	TRBJ1-2
ASSALVWAGRNPEAF	TRBV9	TRBJ1-1
ASSQIPGQGTYEQF	TRBV27	TRBJ2-1
ASSLQASSGNTIY	TRBV6-5	TRBJ1-3
AWSVLATTGELF	TRBV30	TRBJ2-2
ASSPQANTEAF	TRBV18	TRBJ1-1
ASSLKGVAGSLYNEQF	TRBV11-3	TRBJ2-1
ASSPTTGSGYNEQF	TRBV5-1	TRBJ2-1
ASSLSGRAKAEKLF	TRBV7-9	TRBJ1-4
ASSLEHVPGELF	TRBV7-7	TRBJ2-2
ASSGDHIPGNEQF	TRBV10-2	TRBJ2-1
ASSSTGSSYNEQF	TRBV5-1	TRBJ2-1
ASSWEPTGHVNTEAF	TRBV5-1	TRBJ1-1
ASSLDRRYGYT	TRBV28	TRBJ1-2
ASSVGGHDSYEQY	TRBV9	TRBJ2-7
ASRTGLAGGFHSYNEQF	TRBV11-2	TRBJ2-1
ASSIFDNSYEQY	TRBV19	TRBJ2-7
ASSHRLEGAYEQY	TRBV4-2	TRBJ2-7